This TCR beta chain was obtained from a study of blood T cell repertoires in COVID-19. Study in general: Spain, Italy and the United States supplied samples that represented acute and convalescent COVID-19. PBMCs, B-cell-depleted T cells, or T cells were the source of the cDNA or gDNA that made up the material.

The CDR3 sequence is 14 residues long. V was pared by 5 bases and J by 3 bases, with 6 bases of the junction left unmatched. CDR1 is MNHEY, CDR2 SVGAGI, per germline. As handled by the study authors: Reference gene primer amplification in the assay estimated nucleated cell counts. Libraries were prepared by immunoSEQ multiplex PCR; TCRdb keeps only in-frame clonotypes and omits some of them. Clone size and V and J calls were adopted from that table, with D and trimming inferred from the DNA. The profile covers around 250,000 clones, with 86% appearing a single time and less than 3% taken by the ten largest.

This TCR was sampled from a woman aged 25-40 years with active or convalescent COVID-19. The V call is TRBV6-5, the J call TRBJ1-1, with 7 positions matching TRBD1. The specimen was peripheral blood. CDR3 residues: CASSTSGGYTEAFF. As DNA, the CDR3 is TGTGCCAGCAGTACCTCAGGGGGTTACACTGAAGCTTTCTTT.